The TCR beta chain under discussion was sequenced for a study of circulating and synovial CD4+ cells in juvenile arthritis. Sequencing used immunoSEQ multiplex PCR; TCRdb keeps in-frame clones, though not all of them. This sample has fewer than 40,000 clones, with around 95% found just once. The clonotype comes from a human donor with juvenile idiopathic arthritis. Sample: CD4+ T cells from blood.

This CDR3 is CASSVMGDRGYNEQFF. The CDR3, as DNA: TGTGCCAGCAGTGTGATGGGGGACAGGGGATACAATGAGCAGTTCTTC. This chain connects TRBV6-4 to TRBJ2-1; 10 nucleotides line up with TRBD1. Trimming at V came to 4 bases and at J to 4 bases, leaving 7 bases not matched to a gene. Germline CDR1 is MRHNA and CDR2 is SNTAGT. The CDR3 runs to 16 residues.